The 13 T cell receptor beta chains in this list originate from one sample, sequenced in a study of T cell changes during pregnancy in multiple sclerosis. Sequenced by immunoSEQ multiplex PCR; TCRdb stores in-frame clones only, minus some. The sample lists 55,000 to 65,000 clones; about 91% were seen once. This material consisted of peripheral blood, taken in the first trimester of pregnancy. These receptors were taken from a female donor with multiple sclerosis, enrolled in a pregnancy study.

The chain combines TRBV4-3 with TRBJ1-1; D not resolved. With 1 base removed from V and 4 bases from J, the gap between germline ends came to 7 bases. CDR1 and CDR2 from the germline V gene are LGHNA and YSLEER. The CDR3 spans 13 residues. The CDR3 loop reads CASSQVRRTEAFF. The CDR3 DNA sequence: TGCGCCAGCAGCCAAGTCAGGCGCACTGAAGCTTTCTTT.

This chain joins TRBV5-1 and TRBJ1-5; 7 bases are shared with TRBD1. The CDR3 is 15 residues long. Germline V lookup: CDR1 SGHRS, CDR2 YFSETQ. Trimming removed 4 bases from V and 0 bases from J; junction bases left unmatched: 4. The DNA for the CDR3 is TGCGCCAGCAGCATGACAGGGCTTAGCAATCAGCCCCAGCATTTT. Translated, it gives CASSMTGLSNQPQHF.

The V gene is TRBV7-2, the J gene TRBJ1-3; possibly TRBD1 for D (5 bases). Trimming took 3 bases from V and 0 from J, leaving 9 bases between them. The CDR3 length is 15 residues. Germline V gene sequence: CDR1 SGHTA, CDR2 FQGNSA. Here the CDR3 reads CASSLGRLSGNTIYF. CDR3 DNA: TGTGCCAGCAGCTTGGGGCGCCTCTCTGGAAACACCATATATTTT.

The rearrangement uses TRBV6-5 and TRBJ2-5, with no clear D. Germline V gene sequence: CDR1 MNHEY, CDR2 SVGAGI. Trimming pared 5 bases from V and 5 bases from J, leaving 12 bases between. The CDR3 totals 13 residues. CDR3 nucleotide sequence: TGTGCCAGCAGTAACCCGGTAGTGGAGACCCAGTACTTC. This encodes CASSNPVVETQYF.

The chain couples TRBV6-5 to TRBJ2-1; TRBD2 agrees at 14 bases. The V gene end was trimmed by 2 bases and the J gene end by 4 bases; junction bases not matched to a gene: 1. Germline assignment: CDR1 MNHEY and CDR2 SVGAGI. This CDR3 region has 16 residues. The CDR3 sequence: CASSYGLAGGYNEQFF. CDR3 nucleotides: TGTGCCAGCAGTTACGGACTAGCGGGGGGATACAATGAGCAGTTCTTC.

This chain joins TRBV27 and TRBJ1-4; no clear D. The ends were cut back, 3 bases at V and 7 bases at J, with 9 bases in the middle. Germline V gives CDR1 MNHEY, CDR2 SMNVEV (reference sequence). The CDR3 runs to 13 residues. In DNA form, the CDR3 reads TGTGCCAGCAGTTTTGTGGCTAGTGAAAAACTGTTTTTT. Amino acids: CASSFVASEKLFF.

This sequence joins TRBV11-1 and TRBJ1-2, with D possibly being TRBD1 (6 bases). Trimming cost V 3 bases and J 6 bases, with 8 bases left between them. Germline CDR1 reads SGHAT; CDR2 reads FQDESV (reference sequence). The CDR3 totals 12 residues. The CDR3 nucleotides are TGTGCCAGCAGCTTGCCAGGGGATGGCTACACCTTC. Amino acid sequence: CASSLPGDGYTF. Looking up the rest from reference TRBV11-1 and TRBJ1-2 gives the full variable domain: EAEVAQSPRYKITEKSQAVAFWCDPISGHATLYWYRQILGQGPELLVQFQDESVVDDSQLPKDRFSAERLKGVDSTLKIQPAELGDSAMYLCASSLPGDGYTFGSGTRLTVV.

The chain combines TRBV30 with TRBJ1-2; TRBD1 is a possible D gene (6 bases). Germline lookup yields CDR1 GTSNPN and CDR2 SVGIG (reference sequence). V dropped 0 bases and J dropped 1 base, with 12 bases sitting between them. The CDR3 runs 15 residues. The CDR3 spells CAWSVRTRGNYGYTF. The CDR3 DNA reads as TGTGCCTGGAGTGTTCGGACCAGGGGTAACTATGGCTACACCTTC.

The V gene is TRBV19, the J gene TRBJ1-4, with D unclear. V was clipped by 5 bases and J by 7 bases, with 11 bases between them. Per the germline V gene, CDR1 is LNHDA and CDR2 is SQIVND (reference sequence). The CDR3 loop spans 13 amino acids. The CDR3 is CASSLNFGEKLFF. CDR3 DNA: TGTGCCAGTAGTCTTAATTTCGGTGAAAAACTGTTTTTT.

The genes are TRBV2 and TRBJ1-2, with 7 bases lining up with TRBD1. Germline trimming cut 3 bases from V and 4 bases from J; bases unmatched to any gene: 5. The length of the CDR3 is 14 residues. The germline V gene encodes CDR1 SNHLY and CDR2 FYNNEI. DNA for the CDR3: TGTGCCAGCAGTGACTCGACAGGGAGCTATGGCTACACCTTC. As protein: CASSDSTGSYGYTF.

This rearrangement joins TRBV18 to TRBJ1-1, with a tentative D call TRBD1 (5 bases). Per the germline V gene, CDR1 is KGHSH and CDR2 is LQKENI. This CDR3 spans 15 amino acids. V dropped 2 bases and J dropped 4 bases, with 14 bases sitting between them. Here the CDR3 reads CASSPKTARTTEAFF. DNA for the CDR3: TGTGCCAGCTCACCAAAGACAGCGAGAACCACTGAAGCTTTCTTT.

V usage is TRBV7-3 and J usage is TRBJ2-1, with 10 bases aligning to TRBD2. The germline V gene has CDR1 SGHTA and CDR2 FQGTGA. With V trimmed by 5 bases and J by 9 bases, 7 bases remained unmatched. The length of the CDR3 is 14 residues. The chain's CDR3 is CASSRGTSVSEQFF. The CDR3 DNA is TGTGCCAGCAGCCGTGGGACTAGCGTTAGTGAGCAGTTCTTC.

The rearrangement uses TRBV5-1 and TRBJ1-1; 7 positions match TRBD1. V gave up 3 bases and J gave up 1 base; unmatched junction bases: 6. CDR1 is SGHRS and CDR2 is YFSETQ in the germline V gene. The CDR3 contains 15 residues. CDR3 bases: TGCGCCAGCAGCTCAAAGGGACAGCCGAACACTGAAGCTTTCTTT. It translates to CASSSKGQPNTEAFF.